The 31 T cell receptor beta chains below come from one sample, sequenced in a study of beta chain features in type 1 diabetes. Study results and limitations: Moderate yet significant TCRB CDR3 shortening was seen in Type 1 diabetes patients in all four CD4+ subsets.

Which antigens these TCRs recognize remains unknown. The study reverse transcribed the entire isolated RNA, so it sequenced expressed TCRB transcripts. Data came from immunoSEQ multiplex PCR; TCRdb stores just in-frame clones and leaves some out. The top ten clones hold less than 0.02% of a sample with fewer than 350,000 clones, 15% of them seen once. Sequences were obtained from naive CD4+ T cells from blood. The source is a man aged 18-30 years with type 1 diabetes.

This clone was recorded only once. The chain is built from TRBV28 and TRBJ1-5; D not resolved. Germline CDR1 reads MDHEN; CDR2 reads SYDVKM. CDR3 size: 14 residues. V shed 2 bases and J shed 4 bases, with 9 bases lying between them. This chain's CDR3 is CASSLSLRNQPQHF. CDR3 coding DNA: TGTGCCAGCAGTTTAAGCCTCCGTAATCAGCCCCAGCATTTT.

The chain links TRBV28 to TRBJ2-7, with TRBD2 matching 7 bases. Germline values: CDR1 MDHEN, CDR2 SYDVKM. There are 14 residues in the CDR3. V dropped 7 bases and J dropped 7; count of bases not matched to a gene: 13. The CDR3 nucleotides read TGTGCCAGCAACAAGCGGGACGCGACCTGGGAGCAGTACTTC. Translating gives CASNKRDATWEQYF.

V usage is TRBV2 and J usage is TRBJ1-2; tentatively, D is TRBD1 (5 bases). CDR1 is SNHLY and CDR2 is FYNNEI in the germline V gene. CDR3 length: 14 amino acids. V lost 3 bases, J lost 4 bases, and 12 bases lay in between. CDR3 bases: TGTGCCAGCAGTGACCAGGGTAGTACCTATGGCTACACCTTC. It yields the protein CASSDQGSTYGYTF.

J is TRBJ1-5 and V is TRBV5-6; D is possibly TRBD1 (5 bases). Trimming took off 1 base at V and 12 bases at J, with 14 bases between the two ends. CDR1 and CDR2 from the germline V gene are SGHDT and YYEEEE. The CDR3 loop spans 13 amino acids. CDR3 coding DNA: TGTGCCAGCAGCTTGTCCCACAGTCAGGGCCAGCATTTT. Protein sequence: CASSLSHSQGQHF.

This clone appeared many times. The chain couples TRBV30 to TRBJ1-1, with 7 bases identical to TRBD1. Per the germline V gene, CDR1 is GTSNPN and CDR2 is SVGIG (reference sequence). Trimming at V came to 2 bases and at J to 1 base, leaving 1 base not matched to a gene. This CDR3 comprises 13 residues. CDR3 in DNA: TGTGCCTGGAGTCGGACAGGGAACACTGAAGCTTTCTTT. It is translated as CAWSRTGNTEAFF.

This clone was seen a few times. V is TRBV2 and J is TRBJ2-7; tentative D call: TRBD1 (6 bases). CDR1 and CDR2 from the germline V gene are SNHLY and FYNNEI. The CDR3 has 13 amino acids. V was clipped by 5 bases and J by 9 bases, with 17 bases between them. The DNA for the CDR3 is TGTGCCAGCAGTTGGGGACACGGCCGGGGGCAGTACTTC. Its translation: CASSWGHGRGQYF.

The rearrangement links TRBV29-1 to TRBJ2-7, with D tentatively TRBD1 (5 bases). Looked up from germline, CDR1 is SQVTM and CDR2 is ANQGSEA. Trimming cost V 6 bases and J 0 bases, with 12 bases left between them. The CDR3 extends over 13 amino acids. CDR3 DNA: TGCAGCGTGGGGTACAGGAGCTCCTACGAGCAGTACTTC. Protein: CSVGYRSSYEQYF.

The gene calls are TRBV7-8 and TRBJ2-1, with D possibly being TRBD2 (5 bases). With 8 bases removed from V and 1 base from J, the gap between germline ends came to 18 bases. The CDR3 totals 16 residues. Germline values: CDR1 SGHVS, CDR2 FQNEAQ. CDR3 nucleotides: TGTGCCAGCCGCCAATGGGGTAGAGGGTCCTACAATGAGCAGTTCTTC. Translated, it gives CASRQWGRGSYNEQFF.

This clone was counted only a few times. The chain is built from TRBV7-2 and TRBJ2-7; 9 bases align to TRBD1. The germline gives CDR1 SGHTA, CDR2 FQGNSA. This CDR3 is 15 amino acids long. The V and J ends lost 1 base and 3 bases, in that order; junction bases with no gene match: 4. The CDR3 DNA sequence: TGTGCCAGCAGCTTAGGATGGACAGGGGACTACGAGCAGTACTTC. Its protein is CASSLGWTGDYEQYF.

This clone turned up a few times. The same CDR3 also results from other DNA sequences found in this sample. The chain employs TRBV5-1 and TRBJ2-5; D call uncertain. Germline V gene sequence: CDR1 SGHRS, CDR2 YFSETQ. The V end lost 0 bases, the J end lost 2 bases, and 8 bases lay between the germline ends. The CDR3 loop spans 14 amino acids. CDR3 region: CASSLGGGQETQYF. The CDR3 DNA is TGCGCCAGCAGCTTGGGCGGCGGTCAAGAGACCCAGTACTTC.

This chain uses TRBV7-9 with TRBJ2-2, with 9 bases identical to TRBD1. Per germline, CDR1 SEHNR and CDR2 FQNEAQ (reference sequence). The CDR3 is 14 residues long. V shed 5 bases and J 3 bases; nucleotides not matched to a gene: 1. DNA of the CDR3: TGTGCCAGCAGCAGACAGGGGGACACCGGGGAGCTGTTTTTT. It yields the protein CASSRQGDTGELFF.

The chain has TRBV5-6 and TRBJ1-2; 9 bases map to TRBD1. This CDR3 is 12 amino acids long. CDR1 and CDR2 (germline): SGHDT, YYEEEE. V shed 3 bases, J shed 8 bases, and the junction held 2 bases outside the gene matches. The CDR3: CASSWDRDGYTF. The CDR3 DNA reads TGTGCCAGCAGCTGGGACAGGGACGGCTACACCTTC.

This chain links TRBV4-3 with TRBJ1-4, with D perhaps matching TRBD1 (6 bases). The germline V and J ends were trimmed by 0 bases and 8 bases, with 16 bases remaining between them. CDR3 size: 16 residues. Germline V lookup: CDR1 LGHNA, CDR2 YSLEER. The CDR3 here is CASSQDLKQGGEKLFF. For the CDR3, the DNA is TGCGCCAGCAGCCAAGATCTTAAACAGGGAGGGGAAAAACTGTTTTTT.

This clone was counted only a few times. The chain employs TRBV19 and TRBJ2-4; TRBD2 is a possible D gene (5 bases). The V gene lost 3 bases and the J gene lost 7 bases, with 10 bases spanning the gap. CDR1 is LNHDA and CDR2 is SQIVND in the germline V gene (reference sequence). CDR3 length: 13 amino acids. The CDR3 sequence: CASSMVPGNIQYF. In nucleotides, the CDR3 is TGTGCCAGTAGTATGGTCCCGGGGAACATTCAGTACTTC. The full variable domain, in which reference TRBV19 and TRBJ2-4 provide the parts outside the CDR3, is DGGITQSPKYLFRKEGQNVTLSCEQNLNHDAMYWYRQDPGQGLRLIYYSQIVNDFQKGDIAEGYSVSREKKESFPLTVTSAQKNPTAFYLCASSMVPGNIQYFGAGTRLSVL.

The V call is TRBV6-5, the J call TRBJ2-1; D perhaps matches TRBD2 (7 bases). V lost 2 bases, J lost 3 bases, and 14 bases lay in between. The germline gives CDR1 MNHEY, CDR2 SVGAGI. The CDR3 runs 16 residues. The CDR3 coding sequence is TGTGCCAGCAGTTACCGCGGCGGGGGCTACTACAATGAGCAGTTCTTC. It encodes CASSYRGGGYYNEQFF.

This clone has more than one count but fewer than ten. This chain links TRBV4-3 with TRBJ1-6; 7 bases agree with TRBD1. The ends lost 5 bases at V and 7 bases at J; junction bases unmatched: 8. CDR1 is LGHNA and CDR2 is YSLEER in the germline V gene. This CDR3 is built from 15 residues. This chain's CDR3 is CASSEQGIGNSPLHF. The DNA of the CDR3 is TGCGCCAGCAGCGAACAGGGGATTGGGAATTCACCCCTCCACTTT.

This clone was observed a single time. The chain recombines TRBV2 with TRBJ2-3; TRBD2 matches at 12 bases. Trimming at V came to 5 bases and at J to 2 bases, leaving 8 bases not matched to a gene. The CDR3 totals 17 residues. Looked up from germline, CDR1 is SNHLY and CDR2 is FYNNEI. This chain's CDR3 is CASSPGLAGWATDTQYF. The CDR3 DNA follows: TGTGCCAGCAGTCCGGGACTAGCGGGTTGGGCCACAGATACGCAGTATTTT.

This clone was recorded a few times. The chain combines TRBV5-6 with TRBJ2-5, with 7 bases lining up with TRBD1. CDR3 length: 15 residues. V shed 3 bases, J shed 5 bases, and the junction held 10 bases outside the gene matches. Germline V gene lookup returns CDR1 SGHDT and CDR2 YYEEEE. The CDR3 reads CASSYPRGGSETQYF. The CDR3 DNA reads TGTGCCAGCAGCTACCCCAGAGGGGGCTCGGAGACCCAGTACTTC.

V is TRBV7-2 and J is TRBJ2-4; maybe TRBD2 (7 bases). The length of the CDR3 is 13 residues. V lost 5 bases, J lost 8 bases, and 13 bases lay in between. CDR1 and CDR2 (germline): SGHTA, FQGNSA. CDR3 nucleotides: TGTGCCAGCAGCCAAGGGGGGGCGGACATTCAGTACTTC. Protein product: CASSQGGADIQYF.

V usage is TRBV29-1 and J usage is TRBJ2-5, with 9 bases lining up with TRBD2. The DNA end is more similar to TRBJ2-7, so the J call may be wrong. Germline V lookup: CDR1 SQVTM, CDR2 ANQGSEA. The CDR3 extends over 13 amino acids. The CDR3 region is CSVLVAGVYEQYF. DNA for the CDR3: TGCAGCGTTTTGGTAGCGGGGGTCTACGAGCAGTACTTC.

This clone occurred a few times. This rearrangement joins TRBV7-2 to TRBJ2-6; D gene uncertain. Between the trimmed V and J ends, which lost 5 bases and 0 bases, there was a span of 5 bases. The CDR3 covers 14 residues. The germline gives CDR1 SGHTA, CDR2 FQGNSA. The CDR3 here is CASSPHSGANVLTF. The CDR3 nucleotides are TGTGCCAGCAGCCCCCACTCTGGGGCCAACGTCCTGACTTTC.

CDR3 coding DNA: TGTGCCGGAGGAAGGGAGTTACCAGATACGCAGTATTTT. It translates to CAGGRELPDTQYF. V gene TRBV2 combines with J gene TRBJ2-3; tentative D call: TRBD2 (5 bases). Per the germline V gene, CDR1 is SNHLY and CDR2 is FYNNEI. The CDR3 sequence is 13 residues long. V lost 11 bases to trimming and J lost 4 bases, with 16 bases between them. The whole variable domain, filled in from reference TRBV2 and TRBJ2-3, reads EPEVTQTPSHQVTQMGQEVILRCVPISNHLYFYWYRQILGQKVEFLVSFYNNEISEKSEIFDDQFSVERPDGSNFTLKIRSTKLEDSAMYFCAGGRELPDTQYFGPGTRLTVL.

V and J are TRBV2 and TRBJ2-7; weak D call: TRBD1 (5 bases). This CDR3 region has 11 residues. Looked up from germline, CDR1 is SNHLY and CDR2 is FYNNEI. The CDR3 here is CAGRALNEQYF. In DNA form, the CDR3 reads TGTGCGGGCAGGGCTCTAAACGAGCAGTACTTC.

This clone has only a few counts. This rearrangement joins TRBV6-6 to TRBJ2-7; D is perhaps TRBD2 (6 bases). V was clipped by 6 bases and J by 6 bases, with 18 bases between them. The CDR3 sequence is 14 residues long. CDR1 is MNHNY, CDR2 SVGAGI, per germline (reference sequence). CDR3 in DNA: TGTGCCAGCAGAATCCGGGACCCCGGGGGCGAGCAGTACTTC. Protein sequence: CASRIRDPGGEQYF.

This clone was seen a handful of times. CDR3 sequence (DNA): TGTGCCTGGACCGGTGGAGAGACCCAGTACTTC. This translates into CAWTGGETQYF. The genes are TRBV30 and TRBJ2-5, with D hard to call. CDR1 GTSNPN and CDR2 SVGIG come from the germline V gene (reference sequence). Trimming took 4 bases from V and 4 from J, leaving 7 bases between them. The CDR3 consists of 11 residues.

The chain uses TRBV7-2 and TRBJ2-5; D uncertain. Germline assignment: CDR1 SGHTA and CDR2 FQGNSA. The CDR3 runs 13 residues. With 2 bases removed from V and 5 bases from J, the gap between germline ends came to 9 bases. CDR3 nucleotide sequence: TGTGCCAGCAGCTTATACATGGAGGAGACCCAGTACTTC. This codes for CASSLYMEETQYF.

This clone has just a few counts. This sequence joins TRBV11-2 and TRBJ2-2, with D unclear. Trimming shortened V by 3 bases and J by 4 bases, and 9 bases separated the two germline ends. Germline V lookup: CDR1 SGHAT, CDR2 FQNNGV. This CDR3 is 14 amino acids long. Here the CDR3 reads CASSFSGGTGELFF. The CDR3 nucleotides read TGTGCCAGCAGCTTCAGTGGTGGCACCGGGGAGCTGTTTTTT. The complete variable domain, with remaining parts taken from reference TRBV11-2 and TRBJ2-2, reads EAGVAQSPRYKIIEKRQSVAFWCNPISGHATLYWYQQILGQGPKLLIQFQNNGVVDDSQLPKDRFSAERLKGVDSTLKIQPAKLEDSAVYLCASSFSGGTGELFFGEGSRLTVL.

This clone has more than one count but fewer than ten. This chain links TRBV5-1 with TRBJ2-6, with TRBD1 identical over 9 bases. Germline V gene lookup returns CDR1 SGHRS and CDR2 YFSETQ. The V gene end was trimmed by 4 bases and the J gene end by 0 bases; junction bases not matched to a gene: 2. This CDR3 has 16 amino acids. CDR3 nucleotide sequence: TGCGCCAGCAGCCGGGACAGGGCCTCTGGGGCCAACGTCCTGACTTTC. It specifies CASSRDRASGANVLTF.

V gene TRBV6-5 combines with J gene TRBJ2-2; D unresolved. The CDR3 is 14 residues long. V was trimmed by 6 bases and J by 10 bases, leaving 18 bases between them. Germline CDR1 MNHEY, CDR2 SVGAGI. The CDR3 protein is CASSGRNLFSELFF. For the CDR3, the DNA is TGTGCCAGCAGCGGCAGGAACCTTTTCTCGGAGCTGTTTTTT.

The chain links TRBV18 to TRBJ1-2; 7 positions match TRBD1. Germline loops: CDR1 KGHSH, CDR2 LQKENI. The CDR3 has 13 residues. After removal of 6 bases from V and 2 bases from J, the junction contained 3 bases not matched to a gene. CDR3 amino acids: CASSIQGNYGYTF. DNA for the CDR3: TGTGCCAGCTCGATACAGGGGAACTATGGCTACACCTTC.

The V gene is TRBV7-2, the J gene TRBJ2-7, with 10 bases aligning to TRBD1. The CDR3 is 15 amino acids. J was trimmed by 0 bases and V by 5 bases; bases with no gene match: 4. Germline V gene lookup returns CDR1 SGHTA and CDR2 FQGNSA. In DNA form, the CDR3 reads TGTGCCAGCAGCACTAGGACAGGGGGCTCCTACGAGCAGTACTTC. Translated: CASSTRTGGSYEQYF.